The T cell receptor (beta chain) described here comes from a study of T-cell reconstitution after alpha-beta-depleted transplantation in children. Whole-study findings and limits: Several patients had high TCRbeta diversity at day 60; it came from surviving recipient T cells and thymic progenitors.

Remarks on this clonotype: Antigen unknown.

Germline CDR1 is SGHTA and CDR2 is FQGNSA. Trimming shortened V by 5 bases and J by 6 bases, and 23 bases separated the two germline ends. The CDR3 runs 17 residues. Researchers prepared the TCRbeta library using unique molecular identifiers, the study reports. Via MiXCR, TCRdb re-called the PCR reads, giving one row per CDR3 protein. The data show fewer than 750,000 distinct CDR3 sequences, 20% to 25% seen once. The genes are TRBV7-2 and TRBJ2-4; TRBD2 might be the D (5 bases). This specimen consisted of PBMCs, mostly from graft donor cells, obtained 360 days after TCRalphabeta/CD19-depleted stem cell transplant. This clonotype was sampled from a boy in the first two years of life who had a stem cell transplant for acute myeloid leukemia, so the T cells may come from the graft donor. CDR3 sequence reads: CASSLRWPVTTINIQYF. The CDR3 region has the DNA TGTGCCAGCAGCCTCCGCTGGCCAGTGACTACGATAAACATTCAGTACTTC. Drawing the rest from reference TRBV7-2 and TRBJ2-4, the complete variable domain is GAGVSQSPSNKVTEKGKDVELRCDPISGHTALYWYRQSLGQGLEFLIYFQGNSAPDKSGLPSDRFSAERTGGSVSTLTIQRTQQEDSAVYLCASSLRWPVTTINIQYFGAGTRLSVL.